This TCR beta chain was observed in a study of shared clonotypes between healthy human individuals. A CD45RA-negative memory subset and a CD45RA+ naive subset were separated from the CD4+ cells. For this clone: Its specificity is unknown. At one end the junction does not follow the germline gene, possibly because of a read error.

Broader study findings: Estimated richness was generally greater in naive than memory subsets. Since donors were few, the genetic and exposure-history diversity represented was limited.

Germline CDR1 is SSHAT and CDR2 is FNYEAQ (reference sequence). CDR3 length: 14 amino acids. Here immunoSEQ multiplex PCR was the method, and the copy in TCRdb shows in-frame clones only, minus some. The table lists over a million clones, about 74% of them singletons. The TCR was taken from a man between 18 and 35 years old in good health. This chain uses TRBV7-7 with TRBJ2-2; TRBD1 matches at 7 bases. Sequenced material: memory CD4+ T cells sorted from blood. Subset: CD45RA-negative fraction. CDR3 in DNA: TGTGCTAGCAGCCAGGAGACAGGGACCGGGGAGCTGTTTTTT. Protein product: CASSQETGTGELFF.